The 11 T cell receptor beta chains given below trace back to one sample, sequenced in a study of T cells in tuberculosis. Produced via immunoSEQ multiplex PCR; TCRdb's table is partial and in-frame only. Of 85,000 to 100,000 clones in the sample, approximately 91% were seen once. After thawing and overnight rest, PBMC were stained with GMM-loaded CD1B tetramer, viability dye and anti-CD3 for sorting. The lipid loaded on the CD1B tetramers was C32 glucose monomycolate from Rhodococcus equi. The specimen sequenced was CD1b-GMM tetramer-negative cells sorted from PBMCs. Receptor source: an adult woman with latent tuberculosis.

The chain carries TRBV28 and TRBJ1-2, with TRBD1 matching over 8 bases. There are 13 residues in the CDR3. After removal of 5 bases from V and 5 bases from J, the junction contained 4 bases not matched to a gene. CDR1 is MDHEN and CDR2 is SYDVKM in the germline V gene. The CDR3 DNA follows: TGTGCCAGCAGTCCGAGGACAGGGTATGGCTACACCTTC. As protein: CASSPRTGYGYTF.

The chain carries TRBV19 and TRBJ1-2; D remains unclear. Germline lookup yields CDR1 LNHDA and CDR2 SQIVND (reference sequence). The CDR3 sequence is 12 residues long. The ends were cut back, 8 bases at V and 2 bases at J, with 9 bases in the middle. CDR3 nucleotide sequence: TGTGCCAGTCGGTTGGAGAACTATGGCTACACCTTC. Its translation: CASRLENYGYTF.

This chain connects TRBV4-2 to TRBJ2-3; 10 bases are a match to TRBD2. CDR3 length: 16 residues. Germline assignment: CDR1 LGHNA and CDR2 YNFKEQ. J gave up 2 bases and V 3 bases, and 5 bases lay outside the gene matches. Here the CDR3 reads CASSHSGGADTDTQYF. The CDR3 bases are TGTGCCAGCAGCCACAGCGGGGGGGCAGACACAGATACGCAGTATTTT.

The genes are TRBV18 and TRBJ1-4, with 10 nucleotides matching TRBD1. Trimming cost V 3 bases and J 6 bases; bases outside gene matches: 7. CDR1 and CDR2 from the germline V gene are KGHSH and LQKENI. The CDR3 contains 16 residues. Here the CDR3 reads CASSPTGGLLDEKLFF. DNA of the CDR3: TGTGCCAGCTCACCGACAGGGGGCCTCCTGGATGAAAAACTGTTTTTT.

This rearrangement joins TRBV6-4 to TRBJ2-2; D is perhaps TRBD1 (8 bases). V was cut by 6 bases and J by 2 bases, with 22 bases left in between. The CDR3 totals 18 residues. Per the germline V gene, CDR1 is MRHNA and CDR2 is SNTAGT. As DNA, the CDR3 is TGTGCCAGCAGGGGGGACAGGACCCGGGACTACAACACCGGGGAGCTGTTTTTT. Encoded protein: CASRGDRTRDYNTGELFF.

The chain carries TRBV5-1 and TRBJ2-5; 10 bases are shared with TRBD1. Germline CDR1 is SGHRS and CDR2 is YFSETQ. The CDR3 sequence is 16 residues long. The junction had 2 bases not matched to a gene; V was cut back by 0 bases and J by 0 bases. The CDR3 DNA follows: TGCGCCAGCAGCTTGGGGACAGGGGGGTACCAAGAGACCCAGTACTTC. Protein sequence: CASSLGTGGYQETQYF.

V and J are TRBV28 and TRBJ1-3, with D tentatively TRBD1 (5 bases). V shed 3 bases and J shed 2 bases, with 8 bases lying between them. CDR1 and CDR2 from the germline V gene are MDHEN and SYDVKM. This CDR3 comprises 14 residues. CDR3 DNA: TGTGCCAGCAGTTTCAGGGTAGCTGGAAACACCATATATTTT. Residues: CASSFRVAGNTIYF.

The chain couples TRBV6-5 to TRBJ1-1, with a possible D match to TRBD1 (6 bases). Between the trimmed V and J ends, which lost 5 bases and 0 bases, there was a span of 10 bases. CDR1 is MNHEY, CDR2 SVGAGI, per germline. The CDR3 contains 14 residues. The CDR3 spells CASSRQDLNTEAFF. CDR3 in DNA: TGTGCCAGCAGTAGACAGGACTTGAACACTGAAGCTTTCTTT.

J is TRBJ2-5 and V is TRBV5-6, with D possibly being TRBD2 (6 bases). This CDR3 has 15 residues. V was cut by 3 bases and J by 4 bases, with 16 bases left in between. Germline V gene sequence: CDR1 SGHDT, CDR2 YYEEEE. The CDR3 DNA is TGTGCCAGCAGCTCCGGGAGAATCATGGGAGAGACCCAGTACTTC. The encoded protein is CASSSGRIMGETQYF. The full variable domain, with the rest looked up from reference TRBV5-6 and TRBJ2-5, is DAGVTQSPTHLIKTRGQQVTLRCSPKSGHDTVSWYQQALGQGPQFIFQYYEEEERQRGNFPDRFSGHQFPNYSSELNVNALLLGDSALYLCASSSGRIMGETQYFGPGTRLLVL.

This chain uses TRBV7-3 with TRBJ2-1; 13 bases are a match to TRBD2. The CDR3 covers 15 residues. Trimming took 5 bases from V and 5 from J; bases not matched to a gene: 3. CDR1 and CDR2 (germline): SGHTA, FQGTGA. CDR3 residues: CASSPGLAGNNEQFF. CDR3 coding DNA: TGTGCCAGCAGCCCGGGACTAGCGGGGAACAATGAGCAGTTCTTC.

V and J are TRBV2 and TRBJ2-2; D perhaps matches TRBD1 (5 bases). The CDR3 has 17 amino acids. Germline V gene data show CDR1 as SNHLY and CDR2 as FYNNEI. V lost 0 bases, J lost 1 base, and 12 bases lay in between. The CDR3 sequence is CASSEAGMTVNTGELFF. As DNA, the CDR3 is TGTGCCAGCAGTGAAGCTGGGATGACAGTGAACACCGGGGAGCTGTTTTTT.